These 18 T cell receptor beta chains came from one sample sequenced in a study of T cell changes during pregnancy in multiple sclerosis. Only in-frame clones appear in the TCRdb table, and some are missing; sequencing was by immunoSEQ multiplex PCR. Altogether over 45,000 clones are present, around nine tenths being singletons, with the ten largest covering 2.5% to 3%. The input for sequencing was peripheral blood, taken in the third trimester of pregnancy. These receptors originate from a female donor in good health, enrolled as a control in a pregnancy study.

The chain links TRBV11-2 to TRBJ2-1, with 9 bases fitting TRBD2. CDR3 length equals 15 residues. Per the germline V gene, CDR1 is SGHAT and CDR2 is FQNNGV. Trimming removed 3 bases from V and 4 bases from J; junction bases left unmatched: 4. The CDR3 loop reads CASSFSSGDYNEQFF. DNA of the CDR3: TGTGCCAGCAGCTTCTCTAGCGGGGATTACAATGAGCAGTTCTTC.

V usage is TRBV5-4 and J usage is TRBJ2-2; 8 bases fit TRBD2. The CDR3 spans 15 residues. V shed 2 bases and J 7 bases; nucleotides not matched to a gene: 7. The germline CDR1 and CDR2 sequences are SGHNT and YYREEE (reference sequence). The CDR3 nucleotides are TGTGCCAGCAGCTTTGACGGGGGGGCCGTCGGGGAGCTGTTTTTT. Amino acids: CASSFDGGAVGELFF.

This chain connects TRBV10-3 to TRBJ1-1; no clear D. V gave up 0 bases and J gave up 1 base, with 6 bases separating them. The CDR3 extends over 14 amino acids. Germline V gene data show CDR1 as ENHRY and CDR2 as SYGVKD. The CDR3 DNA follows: TGTGCCATCAGTGAGTCGTGGAGGAACACTGAAGCTTTCTTT. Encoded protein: CAISESWRNTEAFF.

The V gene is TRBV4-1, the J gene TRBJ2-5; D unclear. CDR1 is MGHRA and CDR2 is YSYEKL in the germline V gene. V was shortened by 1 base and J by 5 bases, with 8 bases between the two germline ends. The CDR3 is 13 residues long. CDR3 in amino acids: CASSQVGIETQYF. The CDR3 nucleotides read TGCGCCAGCAGCCAAGTCGGTATCGAGACCCAGTACTTC.

The CDR3 nucleotides are TGCAGCGTTGAGGGGCAGACGAACACTGAAGCTTTCTTT. It encodes CSVEGQTNTEAFF. This chain connects TRBV29-1 to TRBJ1-1, with D possibly being TRBD1 (5 bases). Trimming removed 3 bases from V and 1 base from J, with 9 bases in between. CDR1 and CDR2 from the germline V gene are SQVTM and ANQGSEA. This CDR3 is 13 amino acids long.

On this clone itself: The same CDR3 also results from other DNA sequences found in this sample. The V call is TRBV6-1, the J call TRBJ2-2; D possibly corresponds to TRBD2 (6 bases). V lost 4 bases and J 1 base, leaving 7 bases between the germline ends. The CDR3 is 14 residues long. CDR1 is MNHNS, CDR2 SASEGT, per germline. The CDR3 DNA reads TGTGCCAGCAGTGGACTAGGGAACACCGGGGAGCTGTTTTTT. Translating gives CASSGLGNTGELFF.

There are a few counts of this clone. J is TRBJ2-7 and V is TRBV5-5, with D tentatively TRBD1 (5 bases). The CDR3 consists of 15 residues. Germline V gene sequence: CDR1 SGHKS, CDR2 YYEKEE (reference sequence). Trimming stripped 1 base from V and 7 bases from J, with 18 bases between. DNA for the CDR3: TGTGCCAGCAGCTTGTGGTTGGACACGTCTTATGAGCAGTACTTC. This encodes CASSLWLDTSYEQYF. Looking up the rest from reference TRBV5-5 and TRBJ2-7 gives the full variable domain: DAGVTQSPTHLIKTRGQQVTLRCSPISGHKSVSWYQQVLGQGPQFIFQYYEKEERGRGNFPDRFSARQFPNYSSELNVNALLLGDSALYLCASSLWLDTSYEQYFGPGTRLTVT.

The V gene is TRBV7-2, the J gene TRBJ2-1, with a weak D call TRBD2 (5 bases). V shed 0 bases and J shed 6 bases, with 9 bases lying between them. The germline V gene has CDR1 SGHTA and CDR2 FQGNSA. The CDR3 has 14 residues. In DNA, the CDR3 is TGTGCCAGCAGCTTAGCCCTGGAGGTCAATGAGCAGTTCTTC. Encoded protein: CASSLALEVNEQFF.

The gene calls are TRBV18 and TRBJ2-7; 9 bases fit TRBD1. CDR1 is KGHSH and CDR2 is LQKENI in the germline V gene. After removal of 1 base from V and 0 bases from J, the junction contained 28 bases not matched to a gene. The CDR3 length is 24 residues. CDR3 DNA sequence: TGTGCCAGCTCACCACGCCGTGGGGATTACGGCGGGACAGGGACCCTTGATATCTCCTACGAGCAGTACTTC. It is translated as CASSPRRGDYGGTGTLDISYEQYF.

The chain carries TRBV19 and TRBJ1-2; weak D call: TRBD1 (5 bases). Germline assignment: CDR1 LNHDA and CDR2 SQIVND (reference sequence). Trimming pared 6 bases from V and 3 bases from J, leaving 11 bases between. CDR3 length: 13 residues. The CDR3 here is CASRGAAHYGYTF. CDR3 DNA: TGTGCCAGTAGAGGGGCAGCCCACTATGGCTACACCTTC.

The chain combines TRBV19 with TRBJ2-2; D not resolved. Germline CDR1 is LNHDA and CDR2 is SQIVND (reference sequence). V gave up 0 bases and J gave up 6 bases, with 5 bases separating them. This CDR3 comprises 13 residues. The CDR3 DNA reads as TGTGCCAGTAGTATAGAAAGAGCCGGGGAGCTGTTTTTT. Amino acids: CASSIERAGELFF.

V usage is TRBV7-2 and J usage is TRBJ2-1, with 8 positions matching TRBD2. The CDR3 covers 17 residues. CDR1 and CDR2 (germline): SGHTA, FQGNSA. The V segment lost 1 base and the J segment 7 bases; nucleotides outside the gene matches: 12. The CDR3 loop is CASSLVFGLAGRNEQFF. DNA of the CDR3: TGTGCCAGCAGCTTAGTATTTGGTCTAGCGGGTAGAAATGAGCAGTTCTTC. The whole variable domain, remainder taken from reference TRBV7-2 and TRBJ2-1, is GAGVSQSPSNKVTEKGKDVELRCDPISGHTALYWYRQSLGQGLEFLIYFQGNSAPDKSGLPSDRFSAERTGGSVSTLTIQRTQQEDSAVYLCASSLVFGLAGRNEQFFGPGTRLTVL.

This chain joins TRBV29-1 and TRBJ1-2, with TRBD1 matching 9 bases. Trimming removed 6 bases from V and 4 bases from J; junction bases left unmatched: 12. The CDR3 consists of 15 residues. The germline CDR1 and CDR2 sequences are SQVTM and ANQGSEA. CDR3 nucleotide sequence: TGCAGCGTCCAAAGGTCGGGACAGGGAGGCTATGGCTACACCTTC. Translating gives CSVQRSGQGGYGYTF.

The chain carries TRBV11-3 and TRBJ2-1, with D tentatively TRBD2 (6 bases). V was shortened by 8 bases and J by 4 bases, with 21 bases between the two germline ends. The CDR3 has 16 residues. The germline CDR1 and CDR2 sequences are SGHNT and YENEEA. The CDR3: CASAPAEGSNYNEQFF. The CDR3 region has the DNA TGTGCCAGCGCTCCGGCGGAGGGTTCGAATTACAATGAGCAGTTCTTC.

CDR3 DNA: TGTGCCAGCAGTTACACGGGAAGCGATACGCAGTATTTT. Translating it yields CASSYTGSDTQYF. The chain combines TRBV6-5 with TRBJ2-3; D perhaps matches TRBD2 (5 bases). Trimming removed 2 bases at V and 6 bases at J, with 9 bases between. CDR1 is MNHEY, CDR2 SVGAGI, per germline. CDR3 length equals 13 residues.

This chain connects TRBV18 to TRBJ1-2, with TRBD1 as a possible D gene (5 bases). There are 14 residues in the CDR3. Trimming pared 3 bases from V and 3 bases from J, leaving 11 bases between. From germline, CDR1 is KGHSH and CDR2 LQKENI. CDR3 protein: CASSPGLGDYGYTF. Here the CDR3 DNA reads TGTGCCAGCTCACCGGGACTGGGCGACTATGGCTACACCTTC.

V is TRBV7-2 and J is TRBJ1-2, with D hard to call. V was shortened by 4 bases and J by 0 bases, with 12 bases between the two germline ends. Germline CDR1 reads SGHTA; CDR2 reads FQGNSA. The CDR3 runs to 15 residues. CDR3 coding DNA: TGTGCCAGCAGCTATGATAGAACGGCTAACTATGGCTACACCTTC. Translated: CASSYDRTANYGYTF.

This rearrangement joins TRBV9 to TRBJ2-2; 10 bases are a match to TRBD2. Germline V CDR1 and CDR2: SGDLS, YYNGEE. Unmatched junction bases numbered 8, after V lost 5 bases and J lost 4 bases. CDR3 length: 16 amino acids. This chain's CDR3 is CASSDTSGRATGELFF. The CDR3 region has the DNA TGTGCCAGCAGTGATACGAGCGGGAGGGCCACCGGGGAGCTGTTTTTT.